This record covers a single TCR beta chain. The data derive from a study of control samples from healthy donors and cancer patients. V was cut by 3 bases and J by 1 base, with 6 bases left in between. The CDR3 is made up of 13 amino acids. Germline CDR1 is SGHVS and CDR2 is FNYEAQ. TCRdb's table, derived via immunoSEQ multiplex PCR, lists solely in-frame clones and lacks some. The sample includes 80,000 to 100,000 clones, over 60% seen only once; the top ten take roughly a tenth. V gene TRBV7-6 combines with J gene TRBJ1-1; D is uncertain. This TCR was recovered from a woman in her twenties or thirties in good health. Material: blood. The CDR3 loop is CASSLSRNTEAFF. In DNA form, the CDR3 reads TGTGCCAGCAGCTTGTCACGGAACACTGAAGCTTTCTTT.